This T cell receptor beta chain was identified in a study of T cell repertoires in cytomegalovirus infection (dated by TCRdb to about 2019). For the study in its entirety: The HLA type of each donor mattered for the analysis, because public TCR beta signatures pointed to carriage of CMV infection along with the matching HLA type. Overall study outcomes, separate from this receptor: The ex vivo response was dominated by HLA-C-restricted CMV-specific TCR beta clonotypes, which also provided the single most frequent clonotype in two of eight donors. Cumulative frequency of public TCR beta family members discriminated carriers of CMV infection plus the relevant HLA type in this cohort and an independent 352-donor cohort.

This clonotype was detected many times. The antigen this receptor binds is unknown. Base qualities are missing; no much larger clone stands one base away. The sequencer was an Illumina HiSeq 1500. TCRdb trimmed the raw reads at Q25, called clones with MiXCR and kept productive beta chains. CDR3 protein sequences are deduplicated, and each keeps its most common genes and DNA. The sample table holds fewer than 200,000 distinct CDR3 sequences, of which about an eighth were seen once. The ten largest account for roughly 30% of the sample. V is trimmed back by 6 bases and J by 5 bases, and the junction contains 2 bases that no gene match accounts for. From cysteine to phenylalanine, the CDR3 is 12 amino acids long. The DNA shown is the 36-base CDR3, in frame from base 1. The germline V gene supplies CDR1 MNHEY and CDR2 SVGEGT.

This clonotype was obtained from a human donor in good health (CMV status not recorded). Some clones in this sample may be carry-over from other donors' samples. The sequenced material came from PBMCs. The sequence is built from TRBV6-2 or TRBV6-3 and TRBJ1-2; TRBD1 fits 8 bases in the junction. The DNA sequence reads TGTGCCAGCAGCTGGACAGGGTATGGCTACACCTTC. Its protein reads: CASSWTGYGYTF.